This TCR beta chain is drawn from a study of T cell changes during pregnancy in multiple sclerosis. The table came from immunoSEQ multiplex PCR; TCRdb's copy has only in-frame clones and leaves some out. The data show some 52,000 clones, around 94% seen once. This CDR3 has 16 residues. Germline V gene lookup returns CDR1 MNHNS and CDR2 SASEGT. Trimming shortened V by 3 bases and J by 4 bases, and 19 bases separated the two germline ends. The input for sequencing was CD4+ T cells from peripheral blood mononuclear cells, taken before pregnancy. The chain has TRBV6-1 and TRBJ2-7; D possibly corresponds to TRBD2 (5 bases). This TCR was sampled from a female donor with multiple sclerosis, enrolled in a pregnancy study. Written as DNA, the CDR3 is TGTGCCAGCAGTGAGGGCTATCGAGGGCTGAATTACGAGCAGTACTTC. This gives the protein CASSEGYRGLNYEQYF.